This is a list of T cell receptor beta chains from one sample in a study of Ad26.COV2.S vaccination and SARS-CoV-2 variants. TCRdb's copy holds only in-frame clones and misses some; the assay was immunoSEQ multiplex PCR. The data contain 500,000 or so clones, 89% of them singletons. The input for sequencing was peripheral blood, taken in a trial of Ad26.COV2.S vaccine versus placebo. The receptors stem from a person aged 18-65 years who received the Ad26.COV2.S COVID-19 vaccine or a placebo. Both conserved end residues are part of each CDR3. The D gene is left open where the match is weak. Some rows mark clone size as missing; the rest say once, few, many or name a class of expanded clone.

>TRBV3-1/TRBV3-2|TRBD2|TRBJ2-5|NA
TGTGCCAGCAGCCTCCTAGCGGGACGAAAAGAGACCCAGTACTTC
CASSLLAGRKETQYF
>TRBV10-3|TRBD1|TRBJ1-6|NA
TGTGCCATCAGTGAGTCCACAGGGGGCTATAATTCACCCCTCCACTTT
CAISESTGGYNSPLHF
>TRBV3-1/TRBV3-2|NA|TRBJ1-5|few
TGTGCCAGCAGCCCTAGGGGTCCGCAGGGGAATAGCAATCAGCCCCAGCATTTT
CASSPRGPQGNSNQPQHF
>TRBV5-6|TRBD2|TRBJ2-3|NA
TGTGCCAGCAGCTTGGTTAGCGGGAGGCCAGATACGCAGTATTTT
CASSLVSGRPDTQYF
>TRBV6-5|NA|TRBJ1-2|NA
TGTGCCAGCAACCCGGGACTTAACTATGGCTACACCTTC
CASNPGLNYGYTF
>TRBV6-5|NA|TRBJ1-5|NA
TGTGCCACAAGCATTACCCGGTCGGGTCAGCCCCAGCATTTT
CATSITRSGQPQHF
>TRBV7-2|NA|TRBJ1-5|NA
TGTGCCAGCAGCGACCGGTGGCCCCATCAGCCCCAGCATTTT
CASSDRWPHQPQHF
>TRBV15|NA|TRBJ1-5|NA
TGTGCCACCAGCATCCGAGGGGGGGAAAGCAATCAGCCCCAGCATTTT
CATSIRGGESNQPQHF
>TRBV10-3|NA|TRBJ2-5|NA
TGTGCCATCAGTGAGTCGATGTTTAAGGTCGGGGACCAAGAGACCCAGTACTTC
CAISESMFKVGDQETQYF
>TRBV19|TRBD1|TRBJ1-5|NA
TGTGCCAGTAGCGGGGACAGGGGATATAGCAATCAGCCCCAGCATTTT
CASSGDRGYSNQPQHF
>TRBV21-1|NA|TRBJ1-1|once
TGTGCCAGCACGACACCGGGTAAAAACACTGAAGCTTTCTTT
CASTTPGKNTEAFF
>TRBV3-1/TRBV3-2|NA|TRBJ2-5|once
TGTGCCAGCAGCCAAGAAGGGCAGGGGTGGGAGACCCAGTACTTC
CASSQEGQGWETQYF
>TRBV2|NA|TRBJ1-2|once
TGTGCCAGCAGAGCCGGGCAGGCGACGGATGGCTACACCTTC
CASRAGQATDGYTF
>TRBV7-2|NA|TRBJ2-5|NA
TGTGCCAGCAGCACTCAAACAGGGTTCCAAGAGACCCAGTACTTC
CASSTQTGFQETQYF
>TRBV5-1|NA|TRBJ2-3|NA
TGCGCCAGCAGCTTGGCCGGGGTAGGGTGGGCAGATACGCAGTATTTT
CASSLAGVGWADTQYF
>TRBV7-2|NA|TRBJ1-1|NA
TGTGCCAGCAGCCTCCAGCCCCCCGGGTTTAGTAGCACTGAAGCTTTCTTT
CASSLQPPGFSSTEAFF
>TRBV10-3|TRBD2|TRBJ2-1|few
TGTGCCATCAAAGGTCTAGCGGGAGGAGCGGGTGAGCAGTTCTTC
CAIKGLAGGAGEQFF
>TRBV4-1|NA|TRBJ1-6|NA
TGCGCCAGCAGCCAACTACGGTGGGACTCACCCCTCCACTTT
CASSQLRWDSPLHF
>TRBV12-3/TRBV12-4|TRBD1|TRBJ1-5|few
TGTGCCAGCAGAGCCAGGGGGAATCAGCCCCAGCATTTT
CASRARGNQPQHF
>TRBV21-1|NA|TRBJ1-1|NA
TGTGCCAGCAGCTCCGGGCGCTGGGAGACTGAAGCTTTCTTT
CASSSGRWETEAFF
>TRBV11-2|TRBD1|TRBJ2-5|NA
TGTGCCAGCAGCTTGGGTCGGGGACAGGGTCGCCAGAGGGAGACCCAGTACTTC
CASSLGRGQGRQRETQYF
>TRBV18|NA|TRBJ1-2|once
TGTGCCAGCTCACCGGACGGACAGAGGAAGTCTGGCTACACCTTC
CASSPDGQRKSGYTF
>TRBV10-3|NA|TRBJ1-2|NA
TGTGCCATCAGTGGATCAGGGGACTATGGCTACACCTTC
CAISGSGDYGYTF
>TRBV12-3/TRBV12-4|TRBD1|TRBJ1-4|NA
TGTGCCAGCAGTTCAGACAGGGAGGGAAAACTGTTTTTT
CASSSDREGKLFF